One sample yielded the 26 T cell receptor beta chains listed below, sequenced in a study of T cell repertoires in cytomegalovirus infection. Each CDR3 protein is one row after TCRdb ran MiXCR on the reads. The sample consists of 450,000 to 550,000 distinct CDR3 sequences, roughly 46% of them appearing once. The antigens these receptors bind are not known. The material sequenced was cultured PBMCs, taken from culture after CMV antigen stimulation. Every receptor here comes from a human donor in good health (CMV status not recorded). Some clones in this sample may be carry-over from other donors' samples.

This rearrangement joins TRBV4-2 to TRBJ2-5; D is perhaps TRBD2 (5 bases). With 1 base removed from V and 4 bases from J, the gap between germline ends came to 16 bases. Per the germline V gene, CDR1 is LGHNA and CDR2 is YNFKEQ. The CDR3 sequence is 16 residues long. The CDR3 reads CASSQGTFQTSETQYF. DNA for the CDR3: TGTGCCAGCAGCCAAGGGACTTTCCAAACGTCAGAGACCCAGTACTTC.

The chain is built from TRBV7-2 and TRBJ2-7; 12 positions match TRBD2. The V segment lost 5 bases and the J segment 5 bases; nucleotides outside the gene matches: 19. This CDR3 spans 19 amino acids. Germline V lookup: CDR1 SGHTA, CDR2 FQGNSA. CDR3 in DNA: TGTGCCAGCAGCCGTAGGATAGGGCCGACTAGCGGGAGTCACGACGAGCAGTACTTC. Translated: CASSRRIGPTSGSHDEQYF. Looking up the rest from reference TRBV7-2 and TRBJ2-7 gives the full variable domain: GAGVSQSPSNKVTEKGKDVELRCDPISGHTALYWYRQSLGQGLEFLIYFQGNSAPDKSGLPSDRFSAERTGGSVSTLTIQRTQQEDSAVYLCASSRRIGPTSGSHDEQYFGPGTRLTVT.

The V gene is TRBV4-1, the J gene TRBJ1-5; 7 nucleotides line up with TRBD1. After removal of 4 bases from V and 0 bases from J, the junction contained 3 bases not matched to a gene. This CDR3 region has 15 residues. Germline CDR1 MGHRA, CDR2 YSYEKL. The CDR3 DNA reads TGCGCCAGCAGCCGTACAGGGGATAGCAATCAGCCCCAGCATTTT. This codes for CASSRTGDSNQPQHF.

This clonotype was detected only a few times. V and J are TRBV5-4 and TRBJ2-5, with 8 bases aligning to TRBD2. The CDR3 runs to 16 residues. Germline V lookup: CDR1 SGHNT, CDR2 YYREEE (reference sequence). V lost 1 base to trimming and J lost 0 bases; unmatched junction nucleotides: 5. CDR3 bases: TGTGCCAGCAGCTTGAGGACGGGGGGGTACCAAGAGACCCAGTACTTC. Translation: CASSLRTGGYQETQYF.

V gene TRBV7-6 combines with J gene TRBJ1-2, with 8 bases identical to TRBD1. V trimming: 3 bases; J trimming: 5 bases; junction bases outside the gene matches: 5. In germline, CDR1 is SGHVS, CDR2 FNYEAQ. The CDR3 spans 14 residues. The CDR3 spells CASSFGTGEYGYTF. The CDR3 region has the DNA TGTGCCAGCAGCTTTGGGACAGGAGAATATGGCTACACCTTC.

The V call is TRBV6-1, the J call TRBJ1-1; weak D call: TRBD1 (5 bases). The germline V gene has CDR1 MNHNS and CDR2 SASEGT. The CDR3 sequence is 15 residues long. V was clipped by 5 bases and J by 0 bases, with 13 bases between them. CDR3 coding DNA: TGTGCCAGCAGTCTGCGACAGTCCATGAACACTGAAGCTTTCTTT. It codes for CASSLRQSMNTEAFF.

This chain links TRBV7-8 with TRBJ1-4, with D unclear. The CDR3 extends over 14 amino acids. V was shortened by 4 bases and J by 8 bases, with 14 bases between the two germline ends. Germline V CDR1 and CDR2: SGHVS, FQNEAQ. The CDR3 nucleotides are TGTGCCAGCAGCTCGGGTGGCAGCAGCGAAAAACTGTTTTTT. Residues: CASSSGGSSEKLFF.

CDR3 loop: CSARRVIGRYSDTQYF. Written as DNA, the CDR3 is TGCAGTGCTAGGCGGGTTATAGGGAGGTATTCAGATACGCAGTATTTT. The rearrangement links TRBV20-1 to TRBJ2-3, with a weak D call TRBD2 (6 bases). Trimming removed 3 bases from V and 4 bases from J, with 20 bases in between. The CDR3 is 16 residues long. Germline V lookup: CDR1 DFQATT, CDR2 SNEGSKA (reference sequence).

The chain couples TRBV10-3 to TRBJ2-5; D may be TRBD1 (6 bases). Trimming pared 5 bases from V and 1 base from J, leaving 8 bases between. Germline V gene data show CDR1 as ENHRY and CDR2 as SYGVKD. The CDR3 extends over 13 amino acids. The CDR3: CAISMDSQETQYF. The CDR3 coding sequence is TGTGCCATCAGTATGGACAGCCAAGAGACCCAGTACTTC.

The chain has TRBV6-1 and TRBJ1-2, with D hard to call. This CDR3 is 11 amino acids long. Germline V gene data show CDR1 as MNHNS and CDR2 as SASEGT. Between the trimmed V and J ends, which lost 5 bases and 7 bases, there was a span of 8 bases. The CDR3 sequence: CASSRGSGYTF. The CDR3, as DNA: TGTGCCAGCAGTAGAGGTTCTGGCTACACCTTC.

This clonotype occurred a few times. V is TRBV6-6 and J is TRBJ1-1; D remains unclear. With 6 bases removed from V and 3 bases from J, the gap between germline ends came to 14 bases. The germline V gene encodes CDR1 MNHNY and CDR2 SVGAGI (reference sequence). This CDR3 has 14 amino acids. CDR3 coding DNA: TGTGCCAGCAGCTCCCCCCTTGGGGACACTGAAGCTTTCTTT. As protein: CASSSPLGDTEAFF.

Worth noting for this clonotype: This clone may be a read error of a much larger clone one base away. The chain employs TRBV7-8 and TRBJ2-7, with a weak D call TRBD2 (6 bases). The CDR3 covers 14 residues. Germline assignment: CDR1 SGHVS and CDR2 FQNEAQ. CDR3 sequence: CANSLAVRGYEQYF. CDR3 nucleotide sequence: TGTGCCAACAGCTTAGCGGTCAGAGGCTACGAGCAGTACTTC.

The chain has TRBV4-1 and TRBJ2-3, with 7 bases aligning to TRBD2. The CDR3 covers 15 residues. Germline loops: CDR1 MGHRA, CDR2 YSYEKL. J was trimmed by 4 bases and V by 6 bases; bases with no gene match: 10. The CDR3: CASSVPGLVADTQYF. The DNA of the CDR3 is TGCGCCAGCAGTGTACCCGGACTAGTCGCAGATACGCAGTATTTT.

On this clonotype: A junction end diverges from the germline sequence, so it may reflect a read error. The V and J genes are TRBV6-1 and TRBJ2-7, with D perhaps being TRBD1 or TRBD2 (5 bases each). CDR3 length: 15 amino acids. Germline V gene sequence: CDR1 MNHNS, CDR2 SASEGT. This CDR3 is CSSSDRDGSSYEQYF. CDR3 sequence (DNA): TGTTCCAGCAGTGACCGGGACGGTAGCTCCTACGAGCAGTACTTC.

V and J are TRBV20-1 and TRBJ1-5; unclear D gene. Per the germline V gene, CDR1 is DFQATT and CDR2 is SNEGSKA (reference sequence). V lost 1 base and J lost 2, with 9 bases in between. The CDR3 is 14 amino acids. The DNA of the CDR3 is TGCAGTGCTAGAGGAGGGAGTGGCAATCAGCCCCAGCATTTT. This gives the protein CSARGGSGNQPQHF.

The chain joins TRBV15 to TRBJ2-5, with D possibly TRBD2 on 6 matching bases. The germline V gene has CDR1 LNHNV and CDR2 YYDKDF (reference sequence). Trimming pared 7 bases from V and 2 bases from J, leaving 14 bases between. The CDR3 covers 14 residues. CDR3 residues: CATNFWGGQETQYF. The DNA for the CDR3 is TGTGCCACCAACTTTTGGGGAGGACAAGAGACCCAGTACTTC.

The chain combines TRBV7-9 with TRBJ2-3; D remains ambiguous. Looked up from germline, CDR1 is SEHNR and CDR2 is FQNEAQ (reference sequence). CDR3 length: 16 residues. V was cut by 3 bases and J by 4 bases, with 17 bases left in between. CDR3 region: CASSLWLQVGADTQYF. The CDR3 DNA reads TGTGCCAGCAGCTTGTGGCTTCAGGTCGGCGCAGATACGCAGTATTTT.

The V gene is TRBV18, the J gene TRBJ1-2; no clear D gene. Germline-derived CDR1 and CDR2 are KGHSH and LQKENI. The CDR3 totals 15 residues. Trimming took off 1 base at V and 6 bases at J, with 15 bases between the two ends. The CDR3 nucleotides are TGTGCCAGCTCACCACGATTCCAGGAAAAGGATGGCTACACCTTC. Translating it yields CASSPRFQEKDGYTF. Full variable domain (remainder filled in from reference TRBV18 and TRBJ1-2): NAGVMQNPRHLVRRRGQEARLRCSPMKGHSHVYWYRQLPEEGLKFMVYLQKENIIDESGMPKERFSAEFPKEGPSILRIQQVVRGDSAAYFCASSPRFQEKDGYTFGSGTRLTVV.

The J gene is TRBJ2-1, the V gene TRBV20-1, with TRBD2 matching 10 bases. V lost 4 bases, J lost 9 bases, and 9 bases stayed unmatched. This CDR3 spans 14 amino acids. Germline loops: CDR1 DFQATT, CDR2 SNEGSKA (reference sequence). CDR3 loop: CSAISSGSGAEQFF. The CDR3 DNA reads TGCAGTGCTATCTCTAGCGGGAGCGGGGCTGAGCAGTTCTTC.

The gene calls are TRBV19 and TRBJ2-1, with D perhaps being TRBD1 or TRBD2 (5 bases each). Germline V gene data show CDR1 as LNHDA and CDR2 as SQIVND (reference sequence). Trimming stripped 5 bases from V and 4 bases from J, with 15 bases between. The CDR3 totals 15 residues. The CDR3 is CASSPGWGSYNEQFF. As DNA, the CDR3 is TGTGCCAGTAGTCCGGGATGGGGCTCTTACAATGAGCAGTTCTTC.

As to this clonotype: A read error may produce the germline difference seen at one junction end. This chain connects TRBV6-2 or TRBV6-3 to TRBJ2-7, with D tentatively TRBD1 (6 bases). The CDR3 extends over 14 amino acids. CDR1 MNHEY and CDR2 SVGEGT come from the germline V gene. The CDR3: CASSTPRGGYERYF. The CDR3 DNA reads TGTGCCAGCAGTACCCCCAGGGGCGGCTACGAGCGGTACTTC.

The chain is built from TRBV7-9 and TRBJ1-4; TRBD1 agrees at 7 bases. The CDR3 extends over 16 amino acids. V shed 5 bases, J shed 4 bases, and the junction held 10 bases outside the gene matches. Germline-derived CDR1 and CDR2 are SEHNR and FQNEAQ (reference sequence). CDR3 DNA sequence: TGTGCCAGCAGCCAAATGACAGGGATACTTAATGAAAAACTGTTTTTT. Translation gives CASSQMTGILNEKLFF.

To note about this clonotype: A much bigger clone sits one base away, suggesting this may be a read error. This CDR3 is CVSSLTSGLSYEQYF. The CDR3 DNA is TGTGTCAGCAGCTTAACTAGCGGGCTCTCCTACGAGCAGTACTTC. V and J are TRBV7-2 and TRBJ2-7; 9 bases are a match to TRBD2. CDR1 and CDR2 (germline): SGHTA, FQGNSA. The CDR3 contains 15 residues.

V usage is TRBV7-6 and J usage is TRBJ2-7; a weak D match, TRBD2 (6 bases). The CDR3 has 15 residues. Germline V gives CDR1 SGHVS, CDR2 FNYEAQ. Trimming cost V 5 bases and J 9 bases, with 23 bases left between them. The CDR3 region has the DNA TGTGCCAGCAGCCCCATTGTCGGGACTCCCCGTTGGCAGTACTTC. It specifies CASSPIVGTPRWQYF.

This chain uses TRBV15 with TRBJ2-3; D assignment may be TRBD1 or TRBD2 (6 bases each). Germline values: CDR1 LNHNV, CDR2 YYDKDF (reference sequence). The CDR3 is made up of 10 amino acids. The CDR3 DNA sequence: TGTTCGAGGGGGGCGGATACGCAGTATTTT. As protein: CSRGADTQYF.

The chain has TRBV7-2 and TRBJ2-3; TRBD2 agrees at 8 bases. Trimming cost V 4 bases and J 0 bases; bases outside gene matches: 9. Per germline, CDR1 SGHTA and CDR2 FQGNSA. The CDR3 length is 17 residues. CDR3 DNA: TGTGCCAGCAGCTCAATCACCACTAGCGGTAGCACAGATACGCAGTATTTT. Protein: CASSSITTSGSTDTQYF.